These T cell receptor beta chains were read from a single sample in a study of T cell repertoires in cytomegalovirus infection. The antigens for these receptors are not known. TCRdb reprocessed the reads with MiXCR, giving one entry per CDR3 protein. Of 35,000 or so distinct CDR3 sequences in the sample, just over 50% were seen once. This specimen was CD8+ T cells from cultured PBMCs, taken from culture after CMV antigen stimulation. These receptors originate from a human donor in good health (CMV status not recorded). Some clones in this sample may be carry-over from other donors' samples. CDR3s include the opening cysteine and the closing phenylalanine or tryptophan.

v_call,j_call,cdr3_aa
TRBV6-1,TRBJ2-1,CASSEVGGQFF
TRBV12-3/TRBV12-4,TRBJ2-7,CASSLARDDYEQYF
TRBV4-1,TRBJ2-3,CASSGVLTDTQYF
TRBV7-3,TRBJ2-3,CASSVQGYTDTQYF
TRBV7-9,TRBJ1-1,CASSSTRTEAFF
TRBV7-8,TRBJ1-1,CASSLKGPKRGRRDTEAFF
TRBV7-6,TRBJ2-7,CASSSGTRHQYF
TRBV7-9,TRBJ1-1,CASSLGSLGNTEAFF
TRBV13,TRBJ2-3,CASSRSPTDTQYF
TRBV7-6,TRBJ1-1,CASSQGREAFF
TRBV6-4,TRBJ2-1,CASSDPGTSGNEQFF
TRBV4-1,TRBJ1-5,CASSQVPLGHRSQPQHF
TRBV6-6,TRBJ2-1,CASRASGPLNEQFF
TRBV7-3,TRBJ2-1,CASSLDSYNEQFF